This passage covers 26 T cell receptor beta chains from one sample sequenced in a study of PD-1 blockade in classical Hodgkin lymphoma (dated by TCRdb to 2019 to 2021). The library came from the immunoSEQ multiplex PCR assay. The immuneACCESS repertoire file appears here via TCRdb, limited to in-frame rearrangements. These files lack a portion of the clones; in checked studies, under half of the deficit traces to unresolved V genes, and the cause of the others is not known. This sample gives approximately 16,000 clones in total; roughly 89% of them show up just once. The top ten hold approximately 18% of the sample. Sample time point, as interpreted from the label and publication: cycle 4 day 1 (C4D1), after more than 5 weeks of nivolumab. Relapse after autologous stem cell transplantation had occurred in all trial patients, and cohorts A, B and C were distinguished by prior brentuximab vedotin exposure. Magnetic negative selection with a Miltenyi CD8+ T cell isolation kit was used to purify CD8+ T cells from thawed PBMCs.

The sequencing here drew on CD8+ T cells from blood, taken before the fourth cycle of nivolumab. Source of these receptors: a human donor with classical Hodgkin lymphoma.

The V gene is TRBV15, the J gene TRBJ2-5, with 12 bases fitting TRBD2. J lost 5 bases, V lost 0 bases, and 4 bases had no gene match. The CDR3 sequence is 16 residues long. The germline gives CDR1 LNHNV, CDR2 YYDKDF (reference sequence). CDR3 DNA: TGTGCCACCAGCAGAGATCTAGCGGGGGGGCGGGAGACCCAGTACTTC. This encodes CATSRDLAGGRETQYF.

This chain connects TRBV5-1 to TRBJ2-7; D is perhaps TRBD2 (5 bases). Germline CDR1 SGHRS, CDR2 YFSETQ. The length of the CDR3 is 13 residues. V was trimmed by 4 bases and J by 3 bases, leaving 11 bases between them. The CDR3 region has the DNA TGCGCCAGCAGCCCCGACTATGTCTACGAGCAGTACTTC. The encoded protein is CASSPDYVYEQYF. The full variable domain, completed using reference TRBV5-1 and TRBJ2-7, is KAGVTQTPRYLIKTRGQQVTLSCSPISGHRSVSWYQQTPGQGLQFLFEYFSETQRNKGNFPGRFSGRQFSNSRSEMNVSTLELGDSALYLCASSPDYVYEQYFGPGTRLTVT.

CDR3 residues: CASSTGTRGIQPQHF. CDR3 nucleotides: TGTGCCAGTAGTACCGGGACACGGGGGATTCAGCCCCAGCATTTT. The chain uses TRBV19 and TRBJ1-5; D might be TRBD1 (6 bases). CDR1 and CDR2 from the germline V gene are LNHDA and SQIVND (reference sequence). Trimming took 4 bases from V and 6 from J, leaving 16 bases between them. The CDR3 contains 15 residues.

The genes are TRBV7-9 and TRBJ2-5; 7 bases fit TRBD2. The CDR3 consists of 15 residues. Germline V gene sequence: CDR1 SEHNR, CDR2 FQNEAQ (reference sequence). After removal of 4 bases from V and 4 bases from J, the junction contained 9 bases not matched to a gene. CDR3 nucleotide sequence: TGTGCCAGCAGCTGGCGGGAGAAGTTGGGAGAGACCCAGTACTTC. It yields the protein CASSWREKLGETQYF.

The chain employs TRBV28 and TRBJ1-1; TRBD1 might be the D (5 bases). The CDR3 totals 14 residues. CDR1 and CDR2 (germline): MDHEN, SYDVKM. Trimming shortened V by 4 bases and J by 0 bases, and 9 bases separated the two germline ends. DNA of the CDR3: TGTGCCAGCAGTTCCCGAGGGGTGAACACTGAAGCTTTCTTT. This encodes CASSSRGVNTEAFF.

The chain uses TRBV27 and TRBJ2-7, with D hard to call. Germline V gene lookup returns CDR1 MNHEY and CDR2 SMNVEV (reference sequence). V lost 8 bases, J lost 2 bases, and 13 bases lay in between. There are 13 residues in the CDR3. CDR3 amino acids: CASGVTGPYEQYF. CDR3 DNA: TGTGCCAGCGGTGTCACGGGCCCCTACGAGCAGTACTTC.

The chain couples TRBV21-1 to TRBJ2-7; the table calls TRBD2, which could not be checked here. TRBV21-1 is designated a pseudogene. The CDR3 contains 16 residues. As DNA, the CDR3 is TGTGCCAGCTACTATAACAAGCGACTAGCGGGGTCCGAGCAGTACTTC. This sequence encodes CASYYNKRLAGSEQYF.

The gene calls are TRBV29-1 and TRBJ2-7; the D is unclear. The CDR3 has 13 residues. Germline V gene lookup returns CDR1 SQVTM and CDR2 ANQGSEA. With 5 bases removed from V and 2 bases from J, the gap between germline ends came to 13 bases. The chain's CDR3 is CSVLYDMTYEQYF. CDR3 sequence (DNA): TGCAGCGTTCTGTACGACATGACCTACGAGCAGTACTTC.

The chain employs TRBV29-1 and TRBJ1-4, with D unresolved. This CDR3 has 13 amino acids. The V and J ends lost 4 bases and 2 bases respectively, with 8 bases between them. Germline CDR1 and CDR2: SQVTM and ANQGSEA. This CDR3 reads CSVVGKTNEKLFF. CDR3 nucleotides: TGCAGCGTTGTCGGGAAGACTAATGAAAAACTGTTTTTT.

In its sample, this clone was seen once. The chain joins TRBV4-1 to TRBJ2-5, with no clear D. This CDR3 spans 13 amino acids. The V and J ends lost 1 base and 4 bases respectively, with 7 bases between them. The germline V gene encodes CDR1 MGHRA and CDR2 YSYEKL. CDR3 bases: TGCGCCAGCAGCCAAGCAAGGGTAGAGACCCAGTACTTC. This translates into CASSQARVETQYF.

This CDR3 reads CASSYHRGKSSYEQYF. The DNA of the CDR3 is TGTGCCAGCAGCTATCACAGGGGAAAGAGCTCCTACGAGCAGTACTTC. The chain carries TRBV28 and TRBJ2-7; 7 positions agree with TRBD1. V lost 6 bases, J lost 0 bases, and 11 bases stayed unmatched. The CDR3 contains 16 residues. CDR1 and CDR2 from the germline V gene are MDHEN and SYDVKM.

This chain joins TRBV28 and TRBJ2-7; D is ambiguous. The germline V and J ends were trimmed by 6 bases and 3 bases, with 12 bases remaining between them. The germline CDR1 and CDR2 sequences are MDHEN and SYDVKM. The CDR3 is 13 amino acids. This chain's CDR3 is CASRHALFYEQYF. The CDR3 DNA sequence: TGTGCCAGCAGACACGCCTTATTCTACGAGCAGTACTTC.

The chain employs TRBV7-9 and TRBJ2-2; no clear D. The CDR3 covers 12 residues. V was shortened by 1 base and J by 6 bases, with 3 bases between the two germline ends. The germline CDR1 and CDR2 sequences are SEHNR and FQNEAQ (reference sequence). For the CDR3, the DNA is TGTGCCAGCAGCTTAGACTCCGGGGAGCTGTTTTTT. Translated, it gives CASSLDSGELFF.

The J gene is TRBJ2-5, the V gene TRBV9; D ambiguous. V was cut by 7 bases and J by 5 bases, with 12 bases left in between. The CDR3 extends over 12 amino acids. Germline assignment: CDR1 SGDLS and CDR2 YYNGEE. The CDR3 DNA reads TGTGCCAGCCGCGGAAATTCGGAGACCCAGTACTTC. This encodes CASRGNSETQYF.

This chain joins TRBV9 and TRBJ1-5; D uncertain. This CDR3 contains 15 residues. Trimming pared 2 bases from V and 3 bases from J, leaving 12 bases between. CDR1 is SGDLS, CDR2 YYNGEE, per germline. The CDR3: CASSVSGNYNQPQHF. The CDR3 DNA is TGTGCCAGCAGCGTGTCCGGGAACTACAATCAGCCCCAGCATTTT.

The rearrangement joins TRBV27 to TRBJ2-7; 7 bases map to TRBD1. V gave up 4 bases and J gave up 3 bases; unmatched junction bases: 9. Germline V CDR1 and CDR2: MNHEY, SMNVEV (reference sequence). The CDR3 has 15 residues. Here the CDR3 reads CASSSLFGTDYEQYF. The CDR3 DNA reads as TGTGCCAGCAGTTCCCTCTTCGGGACAGACTACGAGCAGTACTTC.

The chain joins TRBV6-5 to TRBJ1-2, with 8 bases fitting TRBD1. Germline CDR1 MNHEY, CDR2 SVGAGI. V dropped 0 bases and J dropped 5; count of bases not matched to a gene: 8. This CDR3 is built from 16 residues. CDR3 in amino acids: CASSYSRDRGSYGYTF. As DNA, the CDR3 is TGTGCCAGCAGTTACTCGAGAGACAGGGGATCGTATGGCTACACCTTC.

The V gene is TRBV7-9, the J gene TRBJ2-2; D is uncertain. Germline V gives CDR1 SEHNR, CDR2 FQNEAQ (reference sequence). This CDR3 region has 13 residues. The V and J ends lost 0 bases and 8 bases respectively, with 7 bases between them. CDR3 DNA sequence: TGTGCCAGCAGCTTAGCCAGTTTTGGGGAGCTGTTTTTT. Amino acid sequence: CASSLASFGELFF.

The chain links TRBV15 to TRBJ2-7, with D hard to call. Germline lookup yields CDR1 LNHNV and CDR2 YYDKDF (reference sequence). Between the trimmed V and J ends, which lost 3 bases and 5 bases, there was a span of 17 bases. The CDR3 totals 15 residues. The CDR3 region is CATSSHSAVLNEQYF. CDR3 bases: TGTGCCACCAGCAGTCATTCGGCAGTTCTCAACGAGCAGTACTTC.

This chain connects TRBV19 to TRBJ2-2, with unresolved D. V lost 4 bases and J 0 bases, leaving 9 bases between the germline ends. The germline gives CDR1 LNHDA, CDR2 SQIVND (reference sequence). The CDR3 is 15 amino acids. The CDR3 bases are TGTGCCAGTAGTAACGTCAGGCCGAACACCGGGGAGCTGTTTTTT. As protein: CASSNVRPNTGELFF.

The genes are TRBV27 and TRBJ2-3; D unclear. Germline V gene sequence: CDR1 MNHEY, CDR2 SMNVEV (reference sequence). Trimming cost V 3 bases and J 1 base, with 5 bases left between them. CDR3 length equals 13 residues. In DNA form, the CDR3 reads TGTGCCAGCAGTTTCGAAGGCACAGATACGCAGTATTTT. As protein: CASSFEGTDTQYF.

V usage is TRBV6-5 and J usage is TRBJ2-5, with 9 bases aligning to TRBD2. Per germline, CDR1 MNHEY and CDR2 SVGAGI. This CDR3 has 16 amino acids. J gave up 4 bases and V 0 bases, and 6 bases lay outside the gene matches. CDR3 nucleotide sequence: TGTGCCAGCAGTTACTCAGCTAGCGGGATCCGAGAGACCCAGTACTTC. This gives the protein CASSYSASGIRETQYF.

The rearrangement uses TRBV9 and TRBJ2-2, with TRBD1 as a possible D gene (6 bases). From germline, CDR1 is SGDLS and CDR2 YYNGEE. The CDR3 is 14 residues long. Trimming left V 7 bases short and J 1 base short, with 11 bases between. CDR3 DNA sequence: TGTGCCAGCGGCCGGGACAAGAACACCGGGGAGCTGTTTTTT. Translation: CASGRDKNTGELFF.

The chain couples TRBV7-9 to TRBJ1-1; a weak D match, TRBD1 (5 bases). Germline V lookup: CDR1 SEHNR, CDR2 FQNEAQ (reference sequence). The CDR3 runs 16 residues. Deletions cut 2 bases from V and 4 bases from J, with 17 bases between. The CDR3 sequence: CASSLSPAGVGTEAFF. CDR3 nucleotides: TGTGCCAGCAGCTTATCCCCCGCGGGGGTGGGCACTGAAGCTTTCTTT.

The rearrangement links TRBV28 to TRBJ2-7, with D unclear. Looked up from germline, CDR1 is MDHEN and CDR2 is SYDVKM. This CDR3 region has 12 residues. V lost 6 bases to trimming and J lost 3 bases, with 9 bases between them. CDR3 DNA sequence: TGTGCCAGCAGCTCGGACGGCTACGAGCAGTACTTC. Its protein is CASSSDGYEQYF.

The count of this clone is one. V gene TRBV28 combines with J gene TRBJ2-7; tentatively, D is TRBD1 or TRBD2 (6 bases each). Trimming took 5 bases from V and 4 from J, leaving 12 bases between them. Germline assignment: CDR1 MDHEN and CDR2 SYDVKM. The CDR3 runs 13 residues. The chain's CDR3 is CASSIGGIYEQYF. In DNA form, the CDR3 reads TGTGCCAGCAGTATCGGGGGCATATACGAGCAGTACTTC.